A selection of T cell receptor beta chains follows, all from one sample in a study of shared clonotypes between healthy human individuals. Assay used: immunoSEQ multiplex PCR; TCRdb lists only in-frame clones, some missing. The sample shows 2 million to 2.5 million clones, approximately 96% of them seen only once. Sequenced sample: naive CD4+ T cells sorted from blood. The receptors originated from a man younger than 30 in good health. Both conserved end residues are part of each CDR3. Each record gives: D gene, clone size, J gene, V gene, CDR3 DNA, CDR3 protein. The D gene is left open where the match is weak. A row's size may be missing; if present it is once, few, many or a size class.

d_call: TRBD1; clone_size: .; j_call: TRBJ1-6; v_call: TRBV7-9; cdr3_nt: TGTGCCAGCAGCCCGGGACAGGGGATGAATTCACCCCTCCACTTT; cdr3_aa: CASSPGQGMNSPLHF
d_call: .; clone_size: .; j_call: TRBJ2-5; v_call: TRBV11-3; cdr3_nt: TGTGCCAGCAGCTTAGGTACTCTGGAGACCCAGTACTTC; cdr3_aa: CASSLGTLETQYF
d_call: TRBD1; clone_size: .; j_call: TRBJ1-1; v_call: TRBV2; cdr3_nt: TGTGCCAGCAGTGAACTCGGTACAGGGGTGGGCACTGAAGCTTTCTTT; cdr3_aa: CASSELGTGVGTEAFF
d_call: .; clone_size: few; j_call: TRBJ1-6; v_call: TRBV30; cdr3_nt: TGTGCCCGAGGGGCAGGGCCTAATTCACCCCTCCACTTT; cdr3_aa: CARGAGPNSPLHF
d_call: .; clone_size: once; j_call: TRBJ1-1; v_call: TRBV2; cdr3_nt: TGTGCCAGCAGTGAATCCGGGGGGAACACTGAAGCTTTCTTT; cdr3_aa: CASSESGGNTEAFF
d_call: TRBD2; clone_size: .; j_call: TRBJ2-3; v_call: TRBV5-1; cdr3_nt: TGCGCCAGCAGCGTACTAGCGGGAGTCCAGTATTTT; cdr3_aa: CASSVLAGVQYF
d_call: .; clone_size: .; j_call: TRBJ1-3; v_call: TRBV9; cdr3_nt: TGTGCCAGCAGCGTAGTTGACGGCCACTCTGGAAACACCATATATTTT; cdr3_aa: CASSVVDGHSGNTIYF
d_call: .; clone_size: .; j_call: TRBJ2-4; v_call: TRBV2; cdr3_nt: TGTGCCAGCAGTGAACTGGGGGGCTTAGCCAAAAACATTCAGTACTTC; cdr3_aa: CASSELGGLAKNIQYF
d_call: .; clone_size: .; j_call: TRBJ2-6; v_call: TRBV7-9; cdr3_nt: TGTGCCAGCAGCTTAGCTCAGGGGACGGCCAACGTCCTGACTTTC; cdr3_aa: CASSLAQGTANVLTF
d_call: .; clone_size: .; j_call: TRBJ1-5; v_call: TRBV6-1; cdr3_nt: TGTGCCAGCAGTGAAGGCATTTATAGCAATCAGCCCCAGCATTTT; cdr3_aa: CASSEGIYSNQPQHF
d_call: .; clone_size: .; j_call: TRBJ2-7; v_call: TRBV11-2; cdr3_nt: TGTGCCAGCAGCTTAAATGGTAGGGGACTCTACGAGCAGTACTTC; cdr3_aa: CASSLNGRGLYEQYF
d_call: TRBD1; clone_size: .; j_call: TRBJ1-5; v_call: TRBV28; cdr3_nt: TGTGCCAGCAGTTTTCTGGCCCCGGGACAGGGACAGCGGAATCAGCCCCAGCATTTT; cdr3_aa: CASSFLAPGQGQRNQPQHF
d_call: .; clone_size: .; j_call: TRBJ1-2; v_call: TRBV6-5; cdr3_nt: TGTGCCAGCAGTTTCCTTCAGGGGACCTATGGCTACACCTTC; cdr3_aa: CASSFLQGTYGYTF
d_call: .; clone_size: .; j_call: TRBJ2-3; v_call: TRBV30; cdr3_nt: TGTGCCTGGAGTGTACGGGGCGAGAGCACAGATACGCAGTATTTT; cdr3_aa: CAWSVRGESTDTQYF
d_call: .; clone_size: .; j_call: TRBJ2-7; v_call: TRBV30; cdr3_nt: TGTGCCTGGAGCCTTGCCAGGGGACCTGCCTACGAGCAGTACTTC; cdr3_aa: CAWSLARGPAYEQYF
d_call: TRBD2; clone_size: .; j_call: TRBJ2-7; v_call: TRBV5-1; cdr3_nt: TGCGCCAGCAGCTTGAGGTCTAGCGGCTACGAGCAGTACTTC; cdr3_aa: CASSLRSSGYEQYF
d_call: .; clone_size: .; j_call: TRBJ1-2; v_call: TRBV6-1; cdr3_nt: TGTGCCAGCAGTGAGGCGTGGGTGGACTATGGCTACACCTTC; cdr3_aa: CASSEAWVDYGYTF
d_call: .; clone_size: .; j_call: TRBJ2-7; v_call: TRBV6-1; cdr3_nt: TGTGCCAGCACCTCCACCGGGCCCCGAAACGAGCAGTACTTC; cdr3_aa: CASTSTGPRNEQYF
d_call: TRBD2; clone_size: .; j_call: TRBJ2-7; v_call: TRBV5-1; cdr3_nt: TGCGCCAGCAGCTTGTATAGCGGGGGCTCCTATGAGCAGTACTTC; cdr3_aa: CASSLYSGGSYEQYF
d_call: .; clone_size: .; j_call: TRBJ2-2; v_call: TRBV7-9; cdr3_nt: TGTGCCAGCAGCTTTTTGCAGGGAAAGAACACCGGGGAGCTGTTTTTT; cdr3_aa: CASSFLQGKNTGELFF
d_call: TRBD1; clone_size: .; j_call: TRBJ1-5; v_call: TRBV19; cdr3_nt: TGTGCCAGTACCCCGACAGGGGGTTACAATCAGCCCCAGCATTTT; cdr3_aa: CASTPTGGYNQPQHF
d_call: .; clone_size: .; j_call: TRBJ2-7; v_call: TRBV18; cdr3_nt: TGTGCCAGCTCACACTCGGCAGGGCGATACGAGCAGTACTTC; cdr3_aa: CASSHSAGRYEQYF
d_call: .; clone_size: .; j_call: TRBJ1-3; v_call: TRBV7-9; cdr3_nt: TGTGCCAGCAGCTCCGAAACTGGAAACACCATATATTTT; cdr3_aa: CASSSETGNTIYF
d_call: TRBD2; clone_size: .; j_call: TRBJ2-1; v_call: TRBV4-1; cdr3_nt: TGCGCCAGCAGCCAACCGGGACTAGGACGCAATGAGCAGTTCTTC; cdr3_aa: CASSQPGLGRNEQFF
d_call: TRBD1; clone_size: .; j_call: TRBJ1-5; v_call: TRBV28; cdr3_nt: TGTGCCAGCAGTTCCCCCGGCGGACAGGGTCTGGACAATCAGCCCCAGCATTTT; cdr3_aa: CASSSPGGQGLDNQPQHF
d_call: TRBD2; clone_size: .; j_call: TRBJ2-7; v_call: TRBV6-5; cdr3_nt: TGTGCCAGCAGTTACTCGAAGGGAGGGCCGGGCGAGCAGTACTTC; cdr3_aa: CASSYSKGGPGEQYF
d_call: TRBD2; clone_size: .; j_call: TRBJ2-3; v_call: TRBV5-4; cdr3_nt: TGTGCCAGCAGCTCACAAGATCCAATAGCGGGGGGGACAGATACGCAGTATTTT; cdr3_aa: CASSSQDPIAGGTDTQYF
d_call: .; clone_size: .; j_call: TRBJ2-3; v_call: TRBV29-1; cdr3_nt: TGCAGCGTTTTAATTGCAGATACGCAGTATTTT; cdr3_aa: CSVLIADTQYF
d_call: TRBD1; clone_size: .; j_call: TRBJ2-7; v_call: TRBV30; cdr3_nt: TGTGCCTGGAGTCTCCAGGGGGTCGAGCAGTACTTC; cdr3_aa: CAWSLQGVEQYF
d_call: TRBD1; clone_size: .; j_call: TRBJ2-3; v_call: TRBV5-1; cdr3_nt: TGCGCCAGCAGCTTGCCCGACAGGGTGGATACAGATACGCAGTATTTT; cdr3_aa: CASSLPDRVDTDTQYF
d_call: TRBD2; clone_size: .; j_call: TRBJ2-1; v_call: TRBV9; cdr3_nt: TGTGCCAGCAGCACTCTGTTGCTAGCGGGGGGAAATGAGCAGTTCTTC; cdr3_aa: CASSTLLLAGGNEQFF
d_call: TRBD2; clone_size: .; j_call: TRBJ2-7; v_call: TRBV7-9; cdr3_nt: TGTGCCAGCAGCTTCGGGACTAGCGGGTCTCAGAACTACGAGCAGTACTTC; cdr3_aa: CASSFGTSGSQNYEQYF
d_call: .; clone_size: .; j_call: TRBJ1-1; v_call: TRBV2; cdr3_nt: TGTGCCAGCAGTGAAAGCCAGGGGATCGCTGAAGCTTTCTTT; cdr3_aa: CASSESQGIAEAFF
d_call: TRBD1; clone_size: .; j_call: TRBJ1-4; v_call: TRBV30; cdr3_nt: TGTGCCTGGAGTGATTACAGGGGGGGAGAAAAACTGTTTTTT; cdr3_aa: CAWSDYRGGEKLFF
d_call: .; clone_size: .; j_call: TRBJ2-7; v_call: TRBV5-1; cdr3_nt: TGCGCCAGCAGCTCCGGGACTGCCATTGAGGTCTACGAGCAGTACTTC; cdr3_aa: CASSSGTAIEVYEQYF
d_call: .; clone_size: .; j_call: TRBJ1-4; v_call: TRBV10-3; cdr3_nt: TGTGCCATCAGTGAAGCACAGGGTTCGAAGGAAAAACTGTTTTTT; cdr3_aa: CAISEAQGSKEKLFF
d_call: TRBD1; clone_size: .; j_call: TRBJ1-1; v_call: TRBV7-2; cdr3_nt: TGTGCCAGCAGCCCGGGAGGGACAGCCGACGCTTTCTTT; cdr3_aa: CASSPGGTADAFF
d_call: .; clone_size: .; j_call: TRBJ1-1; v_call: TRBV18; cdr3_nt: TGTGCCAGCTCACCACCAGGGGCCACTGAAGCTTTCTTT; cdr3_aa: CASSPPGATEAFF
d_call: TRBD1; clone_size: .; j_call: TRBJ2-5; v_call: TRBV28; cdr3_nt: TGTGCCAGCAGCTCCGGACAGGGGCGGAAGACCCAGTACTTC; cdr3_aa: CASSSGQGRKTQYF
d_call: .; clone_size: .; j_call: TRBJ2-2; v_call: TRBV5-1; cdr3_nt: TGCGCCAGCAGTCACACCGGGGAGCTGTTTTTT; cdr3_aa: CASSHTGELFF
d_call: TRBD1; clone_size: .; j_call: TRBJ2-7; v_call: TRBV28; cdr3_nt: TGTGCCAGCAGTTTGATTGTTGGGACAGGCCCATACGAGCAGTACTTC; cdr3_aa: CASSLIVGTGPYEQYF
d_call: TRBD2; clone_size: .; j_call: TRBJ2-1; v_call: TRBV29-1; cdr3_nt: TGCAGCGTTGGGAAGGGAACTAGCGGGAGAGAAAGCTCCTACAATGAGCAGTTCTTC; cdr3_aa: CSVGKGTSGRESSYNEQFF
d_call: .; clone_size: .; j_call: TRBJ2-3; v_call: TRBV5-1; cdr3_nt: TGCGCCAGCAGCGCCCGGGAGACAGGGTCTATGGGGAATAAGCCGACTAGCACAGATACGCAGTATTTT; cdr3_aa: CASSARETGSMGNKPTSTDTQYF
d_call: TRBD2; clone_size: .; j_call: TRBJ2-7; v_call: TRBV7-9; cdr3_nt: TGTGCCAGCAGCTCCTGGCGAGGACTAGCGGGAGCTTACCACGAGCAGTACTTC; cdr3_aa: CASSSWRGLAGAYHEQYF
d_call: .; clone_size: .; j_call: TRBJ1-1; v_call: TRBV5-4; cdr3_nt: TGTGCCAGCAGCCCCTTACCTCAGGGGAAGAAGGGAGAAGCTTTCTTT; cdr3_aa: CASSPLPQGKKGEAFF
d_call: TRBD1; clone_size: once; j_call: TRBJ1-1; v_call: TRBV18; cdr3_nt: TGTGCCAGCTCACCAAGGACAGGGGAGAACACTGAAGCTTTCTTT; cdr3_aa: CASSPRTGENTEAFF
d_call: .; clone_size: once; j_call: TRBJ2-7; v_call: TRBV25-1; cdr3_nt: TGTGCCAGTAGTAGAAATTCCCCCTACGAGCAGTACTTC; cdr3_aa: CASSRNSPYEQYF
d_call: .; clone_size: .; j_call: TRBJ1-6; v_call: TRBV7-2; cdr3_nt: TGTGCCAGCAGCTTAGAGCCGGAATTCACTTCACCCCTCCACTTT; cdr3_aa: CASSLEPEFTSPLHF
d_call: .; clone_size: .; j_call: TRBJ2-6; v_call: TRBV19; cdr3_nt: TGTGCCAGTAGAGAAGGGCGGAAGATCTCTGGGGCCAACGTCCTGACTTTC; cdr3_aa: CASREGRKISGANVLTF
d_call: .; clone_size: .; j_call: TRBJ2-7; v_call: TRBV28; cdr3_nt: TGTGCCAGCAGCCACCCGGACAGCTACGAGCAGTACTTC; cdr3_aa: CASSHPDSYEQYF
d_call: .; clone_size: .; j_call: TRBJ2-3; v_call: TRBV19; cdr3_nt: TGTGCCAGTAGTATAGGGGGGGGCACAGATACGCAGTATTTT; cdr3_aa: CASSIGGGTDTQYF
d_call: .; clone_size: .; j_call: TRBJ1-6; v_call: TRBV11-2; cdr3_nt: TGTGCCAGCAGCTTAGATCAGGGGTTTGCTTCACCCCTCCACTTT; cdr3_aa: CASSLDQGFASPLHF
d_call: TRBD2; clone_size: .; j_call: TRBJ2-5; v_call: TRBV4-1; cdr3_nt: TGCGCCAGCAGCCGGGGGGGATCAGAAGAGACCCAGTACTTC; cdr3_aa: CASSRGGSEETQYF
d_call: .; clone_size: once; j_call: TRBJ1-2; v_call: TRBV6-1; cdr3_nt: TGTGCCGGATCGCTTAACAGGGAAGCCTATGGCTACACCTTC; cdr3_aa: CAGSLNREAYGYTF
d_call: .; clone_size: .; j_call: TRBJ2-1; v_call: TRBV7-2; cdr3_nt: TGTGCCAGCAGCTTAGACCGGGGGTCCTACAATGAGCAGTTCTTC; cdr3_aa: CASSLDRGSYNEQFF
d_call: .; clone_size: once; j_call: TRBJ1-4; v_call: TRBV9; cdr3_nt: TGTGCCAGCAGCGTAGGTGCAGGTCCTAATGAAAAACTGTTTTTT; cdr3_aa: CASSVGAGPNEKLFF
d_call: TRBD1; clone_size: once; j_call: TRBJ1-2; v_call: TRBV6-5; cdr3_nt: TGTGCCAGCAGTTCCCTTCGTCAGGGGGGGACCTATGGCTACACCTTC; cdr3_aa: CASSSLRQGGTYGYTF
d_call: TRBD2; clone_size: .; j_call: TRBJ2-3; v_call: TRBV5-1; cdr3_nt: TGCGCCAGCAGCCTCCTAGCGGGGCTAGGCACAGATACGCAGTATTTT; cdr3_aa: CASSLLAGLGTDTQYF
d_call: TRBD1; clone_size: .; j_call: TRBJ2-7; v_call: TRBV6-1; cdr3_nt: TGTGCCAGCAGCCGGGACAGGGGTACCAACGAGCAGTACTTC; cdr3_aa: CASSRDRGTNEQYF